This passage covers 11 T cell receptor beta chains from one sample sequenced in a study of identical twins. TCRdb ran MiXCR on the 5' RACE reads and lists one entry per CDR3 protein. The sample contains 420,000 or so distinct CDR3 sequences, 15% to 20% of which appear only once. Material for sequencing was naive T cells sorted from blood. The receptors were gathered from a man aged 50 to 60 in good health.

The V call is TRBV6-1, the J call TRBJ2-7, with a tentative D call TRBD2 (5 bases). Trimming took off 6 bases at V and 4 bases at J, with 16 bases between the two ends. CDR3 length: 14 amino acids. Germline CDR1 and CDR2: MNHNS and SASEGT. The chain's CDR3 is CASSATRSAYEQYF. In DNA form, the CDR3 reads TGTGCCAGCAGCGCTACTAGATCCGCATACGAGCAGTACTTC.

In this sample, this clonotype turned up many times. The chain recombines TRBV5-1 with TRBJ1-4; D is undetermined. Germline lookup yields CDR1 SGHRS and CDR2 YFSETQ. The ends were cut back, 4 bases at V and 7 bases at J, with 17 bases in the middle. The CDR3 has 15 amino acids. The CDR3 reads CASSVSGRKAEKLFF. CDR3 nucleotide sequence: TGCGCCAGCAGCGTATCGGGCCGCAAAGCTGAAAAACTGTTTTTT.

This clonotype was counted a few times. The CDR3 region has the DNA TGTGCCAGCAGCGCCTTAGCCAATAGCAATCAGCCCCAGCATTTT. Translating gives CASSALANSNQPQHF. This chain links TRBV9 with TRBJ1-5, with D hard to call. V was clipped by 3 bases and J by 0 bases, with 10 bases between them. Per germline, CDR1 SGDLS and CDR2 YYNGEE. This CDR3 has 15 amino acids.

This clonotype was found a few times. The chain is built from TRBV12-3 or TRBV12-4 and TRBJ2-7, with 7 positions matching TRBD1. The J segment lost 1 base and the V segment lost 6 bases, leaving 6 bases of the junction unmatched. The CDR3 loop spans 14 amino acids. The CDR3 protein is CASRWGQRSYEQYF. CDR3 in DNA: TGTGCCAGCAGGTGGGGACAGCGATCCTACGAGCAGTACTTC.

This sequence joins TRBV6-2 or TRBV6-3 and TRBJ2-1; maybe TRBD1 (5 bases). CDR3 length: 13 residues. The germline V gene has CDR1 MNHEY and CDR2 SVGEGT. Trimming took off 0 bases at V and 7 bases at J, with 7 bases between the two ends. The CDR3 reads CASSYSQVNEQFF. DNA of the CDR3: TGTGCCAGCAGTTACTCACAGGTTAATGAGCAGTTCTTC.

This chain joins TRBV29-1 and TRBJ2-2; D remains unclear. This CDR3 contains 11 residues. CDR1 is SQVTM, CDR2 ANQGSEA, per germline. Between the trimmed V and J ends, which lost 6 bases and 5 bases, there was a span of 7 bases. Here the CDR3 DNA reads TGCAGCGTGTCGGGTACCGGGGAGCTGTTTTTT. This translates into CSVSGTGELFF.

This chain uses TRBV4-2 with TRBJ1-2; D is unclear. The CDR3 consists of 16 residues. The V end was cut by 0 bases, the J end by 4 bases, with 15 bases between. Germline CDR1 reads LGHNA; CDR2 reads YNFKEQ. The CDR3 DNA reads TGTGCCAGCAGCCAAGATACTCGACAACTTGGCTATGGCTACACCTTC. Translated, it gives CASSQDTRQLGYGYTF.

The rearrangement links TRBV27 to TRBJ2-3; 11 bases fit TRBD2. The J segment lost 2 bases and the V segment lost 0 bases, leaving 4 bases of the junction unmatched. Germline V CDR1 and CDR2: MNHEY, SMNVEV (reference sequence). The CDR3 sequence is 17 residues long. The CDR3 loop reads CASSLSSSGGFTDTQYF. The CDR3 DNA is TGTGCCAGCAGTTTATCGTCTAGCGGGGGGTTCACAGATACGCAGTATTTT.

DNA of the CDR3: TGTGCCAGCAGCTGGACAGGCGCTCTGAACACTGAAGCTTTCTTT. Its translation is CASSWTGALNTEAFF. The gene calls are TRBV3-1 and TRBJ1-1; 7 bases map to TRBD1. In germline, CDR1 is LGHDT, CDR2 YNNKEL (reference sequence). The CDR3 sequence is 15 residues long. V shed 5 bases, J shed 0 bases, and the junction held 6 bases outside the gene matches.

A few counts support this clonotype. The gene calls are TRBV12-3 or TRBV12-4 and TRBJ2-7, with TRBD2 identical over 11 bases. The CDR3 covers 15 residues. J lost 2 bases, V lost 3 bases, and 3 bases had no gene match. DNA of the CDR3: TGTGCCAGCAGTTTTGGGACTAGCGGAACCTACGAGCAGTACTTC. Translating it yields CASSFGTSGTYEQYF.

The chain links TRBV24-1 to TRBJ2-5, with D possibly matching TRBD1 (6 bases). V lost 4 bases and J 1 base, leaving 18 bases between the germline ends. Germline V gene sequence: CDR1 KGHDR, CDR2 SFDVKD. The CDR3 is 17 residues long. The CDR3 bases are TGTGCCACCAGTGAGACCACAGGGCTACAAACCCAAGAGACCCAGTACTTC. Amino acids: CATSETTGLQTQETQYF.